These 26 T cell receptor beta chains originate from one sample sequenced in a study of blood T cells in healthy people across ages. For the second PCR, which ran for roughly 6 to 11 cycles, a sample-barcoded 5' primer and a J-beta primer mix were used. From the 5' RACE reads, TCRdb called clonotypes with MiXCR, one entry per CDR3 protein. Here the sample spans over a million distinct CDR3 sequences, around 39% being singletons. Sequencing input: blood. Source of these receptors: a woman aged 18-29 years in good health.

The genes are TRBV10-3 and TRBJ1-2, with D possibly being TRBD1 (5 bases). This CDR3 is built from 11 residues. Germline V gene data show CDR1 as ENHRY and CDR2 as SYGVKD. V was shortened by 4 bases and J by 6 bases, with 6 bases between the two germline ends. The CDR3 DNA reads as TGTGCCATCAGTGGGGACCATGGCTACACCTTC. Translation gives CAISGDHGYTF.

The chain carries TRBV25-1 and TRBJ1-6; D uncertain. This CDR3 spans 15 amino acids. Germline V gives CDR1 MGHDK, CDR2 SYGVNS. The germline V and J ends were trimmed by 4 bases and 7 bases, with 14 bases remaining between them. The CDR3 sequence: CASSGGGSANSPLHF. Written as DNA, the CDR3 is TGTGCCAGCAGTGGGGGAGGGAGTGCGAATTCACCCCTCCACTTT.

The chain joins TRBV7-8 to TRBJ2-3; 9 nucleotides align to TRBD1. With V trimmed by 7 bases and J by 1 base, 3 bases remained unmatched. The germline V gene encodes CDR1 SGHVS and CDR2 FQNEAQ. This CDR3 region has 14 residues. DNA for the CDR3: TGTGCCAGCAACAGACAGGGGGGCACAGATACGCAGTATTTT. Translation: CASNRQGGTDTQYF.

This clonotype was detected a few times. The J gene is TRBJ2-7, the V gene TRBV5-1; TRBD2 agrees at 10 bases. With V trimmed by 4 bases and J by 2 bases, 3 bases remained unmatched. The CDR3 length is 14 residues. Germline-derived CDR1 and CDR2 are SGHRS and YFSETQ. In DNA, the CDR3 is TGCGCCAGCAGCATCACTAGCGGGACCTACGAGCAGTACTTC. Its protein is CASSITSGTYEQYF.

The chain joins TRBV10-3 to TRBJ2-7; 7 bases fit TRBD2. In germline, CDR1 is ENHRY, CDR2 SYGVKD. The junction had 10 bases not matched to a gene; V was cut back by 2 bases and J by 0 bases. This CDR3 spans 17 amino acids. The CDR3 protein is CAISEDPGRERSYEQYF. The CDR3 DNA is TGTGCCATCAGTGAGGACCCTGGGCGGGAGCGCTCCTACGAGCAGTACTTC.

The chain employs TRBV20-1 and TRBJ1-2; TRBD1 is a possible D gene (6 bases). The CDR3 length is 13 residues. V was shortened by 1 base and J by 6 bases, with 12 bases between the two germline ends. Germline CDR1 reads DFQATT; CDR2 reads SNEGSKA (reference sequence). The CDR3 DNA is TGCAGTGCTAGAGCGGGACAAGTGCATGGCTACACCTTC. Protein: CSARAGQVHGYTF.

This chain joins TRBV5-5 and TRBJ2-7, with D possibly TRBD1 on 5 matching bases. TRBJ2-5 explains the end of the DNA better; the J call may be wrong. From germline, CDR1 is SGHKS and CDR2 YYEKEE (reference sequence). This CDR3 has 13 amino acids. CDR3 nucleotide sequence: TGTGCCAGCAGTGTGGACATAACAGAGACCCAGTACTTC. It translates to CASSVDITETQYF.

The V call is TRBV6-2 or TRBV6-3, the J call TRBJ2-5; possible D gene TRBD2, 6 bases. The germline gives CDR1 MNHEY, CDR2 SVGEGT. CDR3 size: 14 residues. The V and J ends lost 6 bases and 4 bases respectively, with 15 bases between them. The CDR3 is CASRGAGGGETQYF. Here the CDR3 DNA reads TGTGCCAGCAGAGGAGCGGGTGGGGGAGAGACCCAGTACTTC.

As DNA, the CDR3 is TGTGCCAGCAGCCAAGATCTTAAAATGGGACAGGGACAAGCTTTCTTT. This gives the protein CASSQDLKMGQGQAFF. The rearrangement joins TRBV3-1 to TRBJ1-1; 9 bases map to TRBD1. CDR3 size: 16 residues. V was clipped by 0 bases and J by 9 bases; unmatched bases: 11. Germline V CDR1 and CDR2: LGHDT, YNNKEL (reference sequence).

This clonotype was detected only a few times. The J gene is TRBJ2-7, the V gene TRBV2; maybe TRBD2 (6 bases). The CDR3 has 12 amino acids. The V and J ends lost 11 bases and 5 bases respectively, with 16 bases between them. Per germline, CDR1 SNHLY and CDR2 FYNNEI. The CDR3 sequence is CAARRETDEQYF. The CDR3 DNA reads as TGTGCCGCCCGGAGGGAAACGGACGAGCAGTACTTC. Filled out from reference TRBV2 and TRBJ2-7, the complete variable domain reads EPEVTQTPSHQVTQMGQEVILRCVPISNHLYFYWYRQILGQKVEFLVSFYNNEISEKSEIFDDQFSVERPDGSNFTLKIRSTKLEDSAMYFCAARRETDEQYFGPGTRLTVT.

The V gene is TRBV20-1, the J gene TRBJ1-2, with D possibly TRBD1 on 5 matching bases. The germline V gene has CDR1 DFQATT and CDR2 SNEGSKA (reference sequence). The CDR3 has 14 amino acids. The ends were cut back, 3 bases at V and 4 bases at J, with 15 bases in the middle. As DNA, the CDR3 is TGCAGTGCTAGGGTCGAGGGGCTCCTCTATGGCTACACCTTC. This codes for CSARVEGLLYGYTF.

A note on this clonotype: One end of the junction fails to match germline, which may point to a read error. The rearrangement links TRBV12-3 or TRBV12-4 to TRBJ2-5; D not certain. The CDR3 has 11 amino acids. CDR3 nucleotides: TGTGCCAACAGTTCGGGTGAGACCCAGTACTTC. Translated, it gives CANSSGETQYF.

V usage is TRBV6-5 and J usage is TRBJ2-7, with 8 bases fitting TRBD1. CDR3 size: 12 residues. Trimming removed 10 bases from V and 9 bases from J; junction bases left unmatched: 11. Germline CDR1 and CDR2: MNHEY and SVGAGI. Written as DNA, the CDR3 is TGTGCCACACACCCACAGGGGGTGAGGCAGTACTTC. Amino acid sequence: CATHPQGVRQYF.

In its sample, this clonotype was seen a few times. The V call is TRBV20-1, the J call TRBJ2-7; 7 nucleotides agree with TRBD1. This CDR3 has 13 residues. After removal of 6 bases from V and 1 base from J, the junction contained 6 bases not matched to a gene. Germline V gene data show CDR1 as DFQATT and CDR2 as SNEGSKA (reference sequence). The CDR3 DNA follows: TGCAGTGCCCAGACAGGGATTTCCTACGAGCAGTACTTC. Its translation is CSAQTGISYEQYF.

The V call is TRBV12-3 or TRBV12-4, the J call TRBJ2-1; D not resolved. This CDR3 has 14 amino acids. The ends were cut back, 1 base at V and 8 bases at J, with 12 bases in the middle. The CDR3 reads CASSLVSPGDEQFF. CDR3 bases: TGTGCCAGCAGTTTAGTGTCTCCCGGAGATGAGCAGTTCTTC.

This clonotype was seen repeatedly, ten times or more. The chain joins TRBV5-1 to TRBJ2-1, with 10 bases fitting TRBD2. Germline trimming cut 4 bases from V and 1 base from J; bases unmatched to any gene: 5. Looked up from germline, CDR1 is SGHRS and CDR2 is YFSETQ. The CDR3 covers 16 residues. In nucleotides, the CDR3 is TGCGCCAGCAGCACGACTAGCGGGTCTTCCTACAATGAGCAGTTCTTC. Protein: CASSTTSGSSYNEQFF. The entire variable domain, with the rest obtained from reference TRBV5-1 and TRBJ2-1, is as follows: KAGVTQTPRYLIKTRGQQVTLSCSPISGHRSVSWYQQTPGQGLQFLFEYFSETQRNKGNFPGRFSGRQFSNSRSEMNVSTLELGDSALYLCASSTTSGSSYNEQFFGPGTRLTVL.

In its sample, this clonotype was seen a few times. This chain uses TRBV7-2 with TRBJ2-1; maybe TRBD2 (6 bases). V was cut by 1 base and J by 2 bases, with 21 bases left in between. Germline V lookup: CDR1 SGHTA, CDR2 FQGNSA. The CDR3 is made up of 19 amino acids. CDR3 amino acids: CASSLVLASTSRPYNEQFF. CDR3 sequence (DNA): TGTGCCAGCAGCTTAGTGCTAGCGTCCACAAGCCGACCCTACAATGAGCAGTTCTTC.

This clonotype was seen only once. The V call is TRBV7-6, the J call TRBJ1-6; possible D gene TRBD1, 6 bases. In germline, CDR1 is SGHVS, CDR2 FNYEAQ. The CDR3 is 15 residues long. V lost 2 bases and J 7 bases, leaving 12 bases between the germline ends. CDR3 region: CASSLSQGMNSPLHF. The DNA of the CDR3 is TGTGCCAGCAGCTTATCACAGGGCATGAATTCACCCCTCCACTTT. The whole variable domain, filled in from reference TRBV7-6 and TRBJ1-6, reads GAGVSQSPRYKVTKRGQDVALRCDPISGHVSLYWYRQALGQGPEFLTYFNYEAQQDKSGLPNDRFSAERPEGSISTLTIQRTEQRDSAMYRCASSLSQGMNSPLHFGNGTRLTVT.

Only a few counts were recorded for this clonotype. The rearrangement links TRBV2 to TRBJ2-5; D may be TRBD2 (5 bases). Germline-derived CDR1 and CDR2 are SNHLY and FYNNEI. The CDR3 contains 12 residues. Trimming removed 5 bases at V and 4 bases at J, with 8 bases between. Written as DNA, the CDR3 is TGTGCCAGCAGTAATCGGGGAGAGACCCAGTACTTC. Translated: CASSNRGETQYF.

The genes are TRBV20-1 and TRBJ2-1; the D gene is possibly TRBD2 (6 bases). The germline V gene has CDR1 DFQATT and CDR2 SNEGSKA (reference sequence). The germline V and J ends were trimmed by 3 bases and 6 bases, with 12 bases remaining between them. CDR3 size: 13 residues. DNA of the CDR3: TGCAGTGCTAGTGGGGGACTCGGCAATGAGCAGTTCTTC. It specifies CSASGGLGNEQFF.

V gene TRBV6-2 or TRBV6-3 combines with J gene TRBJ2-3; 8 bases match TRBD2. The V gene's germline CDR1 is MNHEY and CDR2 SVGEGT. With V trimmed by 3 bases and J by 0 bases, 5 bases remained unmatched. The CDR3 is made up of 16 amino acids. Here the CDR3 reads CASSYSGTSSTDTQYF. For the CDR3, the DNA is TGTGCCAGCAGTTATTCGGGGACTAGTAGCACAGATACGCAGTATTTT.

This chain joins TRBV6-4 and TRBJ1-6, with a weak D call TRBD1 (6 bases). CDR3 length: 19 residues. V was trimmed by 2 bases and J by 0 bases, leaving 17 bases between them. In germline, CDR1 is MRHNA, CDR2 SNTAGT. CDR3 amino acids: CASSDETGSKRSYNSPLHF. In DNA form, the CDR3 reads TGTGCCAGCAGTGACGAGACAGGAAGTAAACGCTCCTATAATTCACCCCTCCACTTT.

The chain couples TRBV12-3 or TRBV12-4 to TRBJ2-7; the D is unclear. The V and J ends lost 0 bases and 6 bases respectively, with 12 bases between them. The CDR3 consists of 14 residues. The CDR3 nucleotides read TGTGCCAGCAGTTTAGCGAGTGAAGTCACCGAGCAGTACTTC. As protein: CASSLASEVTEQYF.

The rearrangement joins TRBV12-3 or TRBV12-4 to TRBJ2-1, with 8 bases identical to TRBD2. The J segment lost 9 bases and the V segment lost 7 bases, leaving 5 bases of the junction unmatched. The CDR3 runs to 12 residues. DNA for the CDR3: TGTGCCAGCACAGCGGGAGTAAGTGAGCAGTTCTTC. Amino acid sequence: CASTAGVSEQFF.

This clonotype was seen a few times. The chain employs TRBV15 and TRBJ2-5; D possibly corresponds to TRBD2 (5 bases). The DNA end is a closer match to TRBJ2-7, so the J assignment may be wrong. In germline, CDR1 is LNHNV, CDR2 YYDKDF (reference sequence). The CDR3 contains 13 residues. The CDR3: CATSRDGGYEQYF. CDR3 nucleotides: TGTGCCACCAGCAGAGACGGAGGCTACGAGCAGTACTTC.

The CDR3 loop reads CASSLDGGDYGYTF. In DNA form, the CDR3 reads TGTGCCAGCAGCTTGGATGGAGGGGACTATGGCTACACCTTC. This chain uses TRBV5-5 with TRBJ1-2; maybe TRBD1 (5 bases). V lost 0 bases and J 3 bases, leaving 9 bases between the germline ends. Germline assignment: CDR1 SGHKS and CDR2 YYEKEE (reference sequence). This CDR3 is built from 14 residues.